This is a list of T cell receptor beta chains from one sample in a study of CXCR3-negative and CXCR3-positive naive CD8 T cells. With the 5' RACE reads reprocessed, TCRdb shows one record per CDR3 protein and no DNA. Its table records approximately 49,000 distinct CDR3 sequences. What was sequenced was memory CD8+ T cells from blood. The receptors here all came from a human donor in good health. Some clones in this sample may be carry-over from other donors' samples. Both conserved end residues are part of each CDR3. Some rows mark clone size as missing; the rest say once, few, many or name a class of expanded clone.

j_call | clone_size | v_call | cdr3_aa
TRBJ2-7 | NA | TRBV19 | CASSSYTEQYF
TRBJ2-7 | NA | TRBV3-1 | CASSQDYSFFQYF
TRBJ1-3 | NA | TRBV20-1 | CSARDIRRQGEAGNTIYF
TRBJ2-1 | NA | TRBV7-9 | CASSLVQAADNEQFF
TRBJ2-1 | NA | TRBV29-1 | CSVVEEYNEQFF
TRBJ2-3 | NA | TRBV13 | CASSASGTSGGMVRDTQYF
TRBJ2-1 | NA | TRBV6-5 | CASSSGTGFLEQFF
TRBJ2-2 | NA | TRBV6-5 | CASSYGSPRGRGTGELFF
TRBJ1-1 | NA | TRBV29-1 | CSEYRGTEAFF
TRBJ1-5 | NA | TRBV7-9 | CASSLGLQPQHF
TRBJ1-2 | NA | TRBV5-3 | CARSQDRFSLRDGYTF
TRBJ2-2 | NA | TRBV29-1 | CSVEVSGAGANTGELFF
TRBJ2-7 | NA | TRBV19 | CASSIDAGSYEQYF
TRBJ2-7 | medium-sized | TRBV20-1 | CSARDLAGLTSSEQYF
TRBJ2-5 | NA | TRBV10-1 | CASSEMGGFQETQYF
TRBJ2-4 | NA | TRBV6-2/TRBV6-3 | CASSYVAGGGLAKNIQYF
TRBJ2-7 | NA | TRBV27 | CASIGIGDYEQYF
TRBJ2-5 | NA | TRBV29-1 | CSVVAGGQETQYF
TRBJ2-3 | NA | TRBV7-6 | CASSSSTDTQYF
TRBJ2-1 | NA | TRBV6-4 | CASRLLTGTYNEQFF
TRBJ2-1 | NA | TRBV20-1 | CSAPTGTDYNEQFF
TRBJ1-2 | NA | TRBV29-1 | CSCDRENYGYTF
TRBJ2-7 | NA | TRBV7-9 | CASSLRADEQYF
TRBJ2-7 | NA | TRBV29-1 | CSVRILGYEQYF
TRBJ2-1 | NA | TRBV7-3 | CASSLSGGAGTEQFF
TRBJ1-1 | NA | TRBV15 | CATSRPQSELLAFF
TRBJ2-1 | NA | TRBV27 | CASSWGPVNEQFF
TRBJ2-3 | NA | TRBV27 | CASSGLAGVGLTTDTQYF
TRBJ2-5 | medium-sized | TRBV3-1 | CASSQDLGVLQTQYF
TRBJ1-2 | NA | TRBV4-2 | CASSQEGQGTGYTF
TRBJ2-7 | NA | TRBV29-1 | CSVLSGISYEQYF
TRBJ2-2 | NA | TRBV6-2/TRBV6-3 | CASTLAVDSGGELFF
TRBJ2-5 | NA | TRBV24-1 | CATSVTGREEETQYF
TRBJ2-7 | NA | TRBV25-1 | CASSGSAAGEQYF
TRBJ1-5 | NA | TRBV25-1 | CASSSHSNQPQHF
TRBJ1-4 | NA | TRBV6-2/TRBV6-3 | CASSYATGSEKLFF
TRBJ1-1 | NA | TRBV7-9 | CASSYSGAVEAFF
TRBJ1-1 | NA | TRBV5-1 | CASSLAVYGFGNTEAFF
TRBJ2-3 | NA | TRBV3-1 | CASSQGGTWGGGTDTQYF
TRBJ2-2 | NA | TRBV7-8 | CASSPYYRGTGELFF
TRBJ1-2 | NA | TRBV7-2 | CASSLFSPRGDGYTF
TRBJ2-2 | NA | TRBV6-5 | CASRQEAFTGELFF
TRBJ2-7 | NA | TRBV6-2/TRBV6-3 | CASRSRQQSSYEQYF
TRBJ1-1 | NA | TRBV29-1 | CSVGGQGSTEAFF
TRBJ2-3 | NA | TRBV6-4 | CASSDGQGGADTQYF
TRBJ2-5 | NA | TRBV29-1 | CSVVYRSDMMETQYF
TRBJ2-7 | NA | TRBV5-1 | CASSLDRVREQYF
TRBJ2-7 | NA | TRBV12-3/TRBV12-4 | CASKERVRYEQYF
TRBJ1-5 | medium-sized | TRBV7-9 | CASSLGSRGPQSQHF
TRBJ2-2 | NA | TRBV6-6 | CASSFPSGGLDTGELFF
TRBJ2-1 | NA | TRBV29-1 | CSVDRVTYNEQFF
TRBJ2-7 | NA | TRBV7-2 | CASSLSPSSWSNYEQYF
TRBJ1-2 | NA | TRBV7-9 | CASSFPQQDGSKNYGYTF
TRBJ2-7 | NA | TRBV7-8 | CASSFGGFSEQYF
TRBJ2-6 | NA | TRBV7-2 | CASSLETPGQRVSGANVLTF
TRBJ2-1 | NA | TRBV29-1 | CSVSGTGRSYNEQFF